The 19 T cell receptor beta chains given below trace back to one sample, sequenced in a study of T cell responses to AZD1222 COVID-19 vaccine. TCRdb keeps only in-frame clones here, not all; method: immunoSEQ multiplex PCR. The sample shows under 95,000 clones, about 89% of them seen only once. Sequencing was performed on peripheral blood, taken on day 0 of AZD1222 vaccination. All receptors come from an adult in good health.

CDR3 amino acids: CAWNSGQGANQPQHF. For the CDR3, the DNA is TGTGCCTGGAACTCGGGACAGGGGGCAAATCAGCCCCAGCATTTT. V is TRBV30 and J is TRBJ1-5; 12 bases fit TRBD1. This CDR3 contains 15 residues. Per the germline V gene, CDR1 is GTSNPN and CDR2 is SVGIG (reference sequence). V lost 4 bases to trimming and J lost 4 bases; unmatched junction nucleotides: 5.

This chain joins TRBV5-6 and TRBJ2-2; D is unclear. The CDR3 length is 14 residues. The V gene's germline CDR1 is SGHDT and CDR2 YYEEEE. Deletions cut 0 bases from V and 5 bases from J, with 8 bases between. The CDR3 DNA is TGTGCCAGCAGCTTGGCCCGTCGAACCGGGGAGCTGTTTTTT. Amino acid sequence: CASSLARRTGELFF.

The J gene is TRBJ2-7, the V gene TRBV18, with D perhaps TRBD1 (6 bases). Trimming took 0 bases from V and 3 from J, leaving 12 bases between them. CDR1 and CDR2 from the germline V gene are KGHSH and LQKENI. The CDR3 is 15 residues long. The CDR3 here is CASSPPGHGYYEQYF. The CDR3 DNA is TGTGCCAGCTCACCACCGGGACATGGATACTACGAGCAGTACTTC.

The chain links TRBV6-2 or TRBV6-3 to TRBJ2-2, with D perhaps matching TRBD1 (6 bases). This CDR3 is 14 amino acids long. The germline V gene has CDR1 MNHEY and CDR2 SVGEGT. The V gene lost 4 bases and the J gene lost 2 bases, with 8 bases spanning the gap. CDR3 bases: TGTGCCAGCAGTTGGACAGCAAACACCGGGGAGCTGTTTTTT. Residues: CASSWTANTGELFF.

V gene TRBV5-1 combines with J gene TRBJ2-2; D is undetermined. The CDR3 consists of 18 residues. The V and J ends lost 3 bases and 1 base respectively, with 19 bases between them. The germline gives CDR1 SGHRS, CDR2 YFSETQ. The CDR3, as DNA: TGCGCCAGCAGCTCTAAGATAAGTACGGACGGGAACACCGGGGAGCTGTTTTTT. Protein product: CASSSKISTDGNTGELFF.

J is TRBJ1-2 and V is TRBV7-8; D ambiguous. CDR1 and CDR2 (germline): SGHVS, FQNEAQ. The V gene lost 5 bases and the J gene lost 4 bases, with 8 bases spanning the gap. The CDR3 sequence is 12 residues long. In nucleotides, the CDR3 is TGTGCCAGCAGCCTGGACCGCTATGGCTACACCTTC. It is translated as CASSLDRYGYTF.

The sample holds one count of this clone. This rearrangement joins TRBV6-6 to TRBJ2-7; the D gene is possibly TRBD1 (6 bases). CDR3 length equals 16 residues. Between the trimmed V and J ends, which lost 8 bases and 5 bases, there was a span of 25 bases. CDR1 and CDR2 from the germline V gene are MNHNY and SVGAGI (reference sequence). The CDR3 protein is CASSKFPPGRGDEQYF. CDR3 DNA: TGTGCCAGCTCCAAATTCCCGCCCGGCAGGGGTGACGAGCAGTACTTC.

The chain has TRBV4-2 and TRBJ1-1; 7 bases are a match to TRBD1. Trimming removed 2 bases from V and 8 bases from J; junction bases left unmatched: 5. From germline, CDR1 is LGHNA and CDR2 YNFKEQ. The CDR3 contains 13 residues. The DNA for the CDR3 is TGTGCCAGCAGCCAAAGACAGGGAATAGAAGCTTTCTTT. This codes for CASSQRQGIEAFF.

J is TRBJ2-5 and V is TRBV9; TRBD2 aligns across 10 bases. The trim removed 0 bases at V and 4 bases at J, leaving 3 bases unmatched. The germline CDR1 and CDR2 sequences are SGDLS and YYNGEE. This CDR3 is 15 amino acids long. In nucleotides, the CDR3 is TGTGCCAGCAGCGTAGGAGCGGGGGGGCCAGAGACCCAGTACTTC. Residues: CASSVGAGGPETQYF.

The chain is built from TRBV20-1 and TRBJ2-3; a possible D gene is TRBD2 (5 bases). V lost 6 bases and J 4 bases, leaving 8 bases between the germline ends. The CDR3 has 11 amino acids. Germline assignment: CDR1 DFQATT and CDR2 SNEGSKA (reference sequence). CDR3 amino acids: CSATRADTQYF. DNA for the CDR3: TGCAGTGCAACTAGGGCAGATACGCAGTATTTT.

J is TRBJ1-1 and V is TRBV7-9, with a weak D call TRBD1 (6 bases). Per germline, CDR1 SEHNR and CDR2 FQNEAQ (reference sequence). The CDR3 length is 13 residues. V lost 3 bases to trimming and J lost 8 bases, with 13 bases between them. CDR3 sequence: CASSFPTGTEAFF. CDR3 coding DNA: TGTGCCAGCAGCTTTCCTACGGGGACAGAAGCTTTCTTT.

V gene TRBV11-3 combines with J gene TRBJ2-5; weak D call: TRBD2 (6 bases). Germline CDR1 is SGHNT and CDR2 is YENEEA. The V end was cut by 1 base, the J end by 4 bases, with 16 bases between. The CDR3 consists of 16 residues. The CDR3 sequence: CASSLGSTGVAETQYF. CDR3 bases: TGTGCCAGCAGCTTAGGATCTACGGGGGTGGCAGAGACCCAGTACTTC.

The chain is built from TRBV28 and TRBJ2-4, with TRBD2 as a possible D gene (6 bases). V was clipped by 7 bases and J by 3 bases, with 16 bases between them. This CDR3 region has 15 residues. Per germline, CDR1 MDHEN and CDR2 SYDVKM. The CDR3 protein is CASNSLVEGKNIQYF. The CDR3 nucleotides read TGTGCCAGCAACTCCCTCGTGGAGGGCAAAAACATTCAGTACTTC.

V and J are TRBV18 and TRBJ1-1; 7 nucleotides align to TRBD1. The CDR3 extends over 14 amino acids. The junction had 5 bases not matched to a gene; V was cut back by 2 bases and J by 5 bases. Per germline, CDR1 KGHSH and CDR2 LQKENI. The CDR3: CASSPNRGGTEAFF. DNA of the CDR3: TGTGCCAGCTCACCAAACAGGGGAGGAACTGAAGCTTTCTTT.

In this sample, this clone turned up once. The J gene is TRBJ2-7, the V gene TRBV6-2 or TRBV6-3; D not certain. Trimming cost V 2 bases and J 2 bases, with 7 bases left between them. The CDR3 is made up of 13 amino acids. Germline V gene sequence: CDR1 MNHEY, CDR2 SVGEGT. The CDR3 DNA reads TGTGCCAGCAGTTACGGTCTTACCTACGAGCAGTACTTC. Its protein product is CASSYGLTYEQYF.

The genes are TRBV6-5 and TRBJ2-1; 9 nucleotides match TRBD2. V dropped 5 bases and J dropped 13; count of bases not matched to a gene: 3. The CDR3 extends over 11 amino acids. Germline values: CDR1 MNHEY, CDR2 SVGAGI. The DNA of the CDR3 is TGTGCCAGCAGTCTAGCGGGAAGTCAGTTCTTC. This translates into CASSLAGSQFF.

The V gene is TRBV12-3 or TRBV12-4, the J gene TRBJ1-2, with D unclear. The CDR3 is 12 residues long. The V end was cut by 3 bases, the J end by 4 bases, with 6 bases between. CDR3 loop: CASSFGSYGYTF. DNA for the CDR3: TGTGCCAGCAGTTTTGGGAGCTATGGCTACACCTTC.

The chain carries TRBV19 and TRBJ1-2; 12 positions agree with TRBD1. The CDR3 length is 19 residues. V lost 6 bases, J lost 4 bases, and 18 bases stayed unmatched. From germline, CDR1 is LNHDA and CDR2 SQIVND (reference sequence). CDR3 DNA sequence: TGTGCCAGTAGCCATCGACAACTGGGGACAGGGGGCTTCCGCTATGGCTACACCTTC. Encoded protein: CASSHRQLGTGGFRYGYTF.

CDR3 coding DNA: TGCAGCGTTGAGTCCAGCCTGGGACTCTATGGCTACACCTTC. Amino acids: CSVESSLGLYGYTF. This rearrangement joins TRBV29-1 to TRBJ1-2; D possibly corresponds to TRBD1 (5 bases). CDR1 and CDR2 (germline): SQVTM, ANQGSEA. The CDR3 is 14 residues long. Trimming took off 3 bases at V and 4 bases at J, with 15 bases between the two ends.